Following are 8 T cell receptor beta chains from one sample sequenced in a study of CD8+ T cells in alopecia areata. Sequencing relied on a cDNA template that was reverse transcribed from extracted RNA. Sequencing was performed with immunoSEQ multiplex PCR; in TCRdb, only in-frame clones are kept and a portion is missing. This table has 200,000 to 250,000 clones, 50% to 60% appearing once. Treatment indicated: oral pan-JAK inhibitor, 5-10 mg twice daily. Sequences were derived from CD4+ T cells sorted from blood, sampled at week 4, from a patient treated with tofacitinib. The receptor source for this set is a human donor with alopecia areata.

The chain couples TRBV29-1 to TRBJ1-2; possibly TRBD1 for D (5 bases). Per germline, CDR1 SQVTM and CDR2 ANQGSEA. V was clipped by 6 bases and J by 3 bases, with 11 bases between them. This CDR3 has 12 amino acids. In DNA, the CDR3 is TGCAGCGTAAAGACAGAGCACTATGGCTACACCTTC. Protein product: CSVKTEHYGYTF.

There are many counts of this clone. The chain carries TRBV18 and TRBJ2-1; D uncertain. The CDR3 is made up of 13 amino acids. Trimming left V 2 bases short and J 8 bases short, with 10 bases between. Germline V gene lookup returns CDR1 KGHSH and CDR2 LQKENI. CDR3 bases: TGTGCCAGCTCACCAATCGGGCCCGATGAGCAGTTCTTC. Its translation: CASSPIGPDEQFF.

The CDR3 is CASSNTGSGANVLTF. In nucleotides, the CDR3 is TGTGCCAGCAGCAACACAGGGTCTGGGGCCAACGTCCTGACTTTC. This sequence joins TRBV6-5 and TRBJ2-6; TRBD1 might be the D (6 bases). Germline V gene data show CDR1 as MNHEY and CDR2 as SVGAGI. The CDR3 covers 15 residues. The V and J ends lost 6 bases and 1 base respectively, with 10 bases between them.

This rearrangement joins TRBV5-1 to TRBJ2-7, with 10 bases aligning to TRBD1. The ends lost 3 bases at V and 2 bases at J; junction bases unmatched: 2. Germline loops: CDR1 SGHRS, CDR2 YFSETQ. This CDR3 comprises 14 residues. DNA for the CDR3: TGCGCCAGCAGCTCGGGACAGGGGCCCTACGAGCAGTACTTC. It translates to CASSSGQGPYEQYF.

DNA of the CDR3: TGTGCCAGCAGTGATCCGCGGGGGCTCGGTAATTCACCCCTCCACTTT. It specifies CASSDPRGLGNSPLHF. V is TRBV2 and J is TRBJ1-6; TRBD1 is a possible D gene (6 bases). Germline CDR1 is SNHLY and CDR2 is FYNNEI. The CDR3 is 16 residues long. V was cut by 3 bases and J by 6 bases, with 15 bases left in between.

V and J are TRBV6-1 and TRBJ2-4; no firm D call. Germline-derived CDR1 and CDR2 are MNHNS and SASEGT. The V gene lost 2 bases and the J gene lost 0 bases, with 23 bases spanning the gap. The CDR3 runs 20 residues. CDR3 region: CASSEIAQKSTTLAKNIQYF. The CDR3 DNA follows: TGTGCCAGCAGTGAAATAGCCCAAAAATCGACAACGCTAGCCAAAAACATTCAGTACTTC.

This sequence joins TRBV15 and TRBJ2-6; 9 positions agree with TRBD1. Unmatched junction bases numbered 4, after V lost 3 bases and J lost 4 bases. The V gene's germline CDR1 is LNHNV and CDR2 YYDKDF (reference sequence). The CDR3 has 16 residues. The CDR3 protein is CATSRRTGAGANVLTF. The CDR3, as DNA: TGTGCCACCAGCAGGAGGACAGGGGCGGGGGCCAACGTCCTGACTTTC.

The J gene is TRBJ2-6, the V gene TRBV25-1, with 7 bases aligning to TRBD1. Germline V gene lookup returns CDR1 MGHDK and CDR2 SYGVNS. The CDR3 runs 17 residues. V shed 4 bases, J shed 4 bases, and the junction held 10 bases outside the gene matches. The CDR3 DNA follows: TGTGCCAGCAGTGTGCGACAGGGAATTTCCGGGGCCAACGTCCTGACTTTC. Amino acid sequence: CASSVRQGISGANVLTF.